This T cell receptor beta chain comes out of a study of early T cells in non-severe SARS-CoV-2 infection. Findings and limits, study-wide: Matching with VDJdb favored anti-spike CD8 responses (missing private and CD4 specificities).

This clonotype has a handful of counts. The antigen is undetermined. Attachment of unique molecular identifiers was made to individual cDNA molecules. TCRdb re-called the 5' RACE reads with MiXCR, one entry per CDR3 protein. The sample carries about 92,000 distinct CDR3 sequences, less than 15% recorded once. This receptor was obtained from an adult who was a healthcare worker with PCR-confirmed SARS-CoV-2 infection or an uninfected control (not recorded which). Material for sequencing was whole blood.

The CDR3 sequence: CASSSGAGAQYF. Written as DNA, the CDR3 is TGTGCCAGCAGCTCGGGGGCGGGAGCGCAGTATTTT. This chain connects TRBV21-1 to TRBJ2-3; whether TRBD1, the table's D call, matches the DNA was not checked. TRBV21-1 is marked as a pseudogene. The CDR3 extends over 12 amino acids.